These 18 T cell receptor beta chains came from one sample sequenced in a study of T cells in Graves' hyperthyroidism and ophthalmopathy (dated by TCRdb to between 2019 and 2020). Library preparation used multiplex PCR. The instrument given in TCRdb is Illumina HiSeq 2000. TCR beta CDR3 regions were amplified from RNA transcripts. The first round of RT-PCR for the TCR CDR3 was performed with the HTBI primer set and the Qiagen OneStep RT-PCR kit. Using fastp trimming at Q25 and MiXCR clonotype assembly, TCRdb reanalyzed the public sequencing data and kept in-frame beta chains. Each CDR3 protein gets just one entry, which takes the most common genes and DNA from the rows behind it. The sample profile shows around 270,000 distinct CDR3 sequences; approximately 18% of them were found once. The top ten constitute 35% to 45% of the sample. The material sequenced was blood. The receptors come from a man aged 45-65 years with Graves' ophthalmopathy.

This clonotype was observed a handful of times. This chain joins TRBV4-2 and TRBJ2-1; 10 bases fit TRBD2. CDR1 is LGHNA, CDR2 YNFKEQ, per germline. Germline trimming cut 2 bases from V and 2 bases from J; bases unmatched to any gene: 3. The CDR3 covers 16 residues. As DNA, the CDR3 is TGTGCCAGCAGCCAACCTCTAGCGGGGGCCTACAATGAGCAGTTCTTC. Residues: CASSQPLAGAYNEQFF.

This clonotype was detected ten times or more. V usage is TRBV30 and J usage is TRBJ1-2; no firm D call. The length of the CDR3 is 11 residues. Trimming removed 8 bases from V and 6 bases from J, with 13 bases in between. Germline CDR1 reads GTSNPN; CDR2 reads SVGIG (reference sequence). This chain's CDR3 is CANHYKDGYTF. CDR3 sequence (DNA): TGTGCCAACCATTACAAGGATGGCTACACCTTC.

Many counts were recorded for this clonotype. The chain combines TRBV29-1 with TRBJ2-7; the D gene is possibly TRBD1 (6 bases). The CDR3 is 14 amino acids. V lost 2 bases, J lost 0 bases, and 11 bases lay in between. Germline V CDR1 and CDR2: SQVTM, ANQGSEA. CDR3 coding DNA: TGCAGCGTTGAAAGGACAGCCTTCTCCTACGAGCAGTACTTC. This codes for CSVERTAFSYEQYF.

At least ten counts were recorded for this clonotype. The DNA of the CDR3 is TGTGCCAGCAGCTTAGAAGCGGGGGGCGAGCAGTACTTC. The encoded protein is CASSLEAGGEQYF. The chain employs TRBV11-2 and TRBJ2-7, with 9 bases identical to TRBD2. The CDR3 is 13 residues long. CDR1 SGHAT and CDR2 FQNNGV come from the germline V gene. V shed 0 bases, J shed 6 bases, and the junction held 0 bases outside the gene matches.

This chain joins TRBV28 and TRBJ1-2; D remains ambiguous. The CDR3 extends over 16 amino acids. The V end was cut by 1 base, the J end by 4 bases, with 16 bases between. Germline V gene sequence: CDR1 MDHEN, CDR2 SYDVKM. The CDR3 DNA sequence: TGTGCCAGCAGTTTATTCACCGAGCAGGCCGCCTATGGCTACACCTTC. It codes for CASSLFTEQAAYGYTF.

This clonotype was counted ten times or more. The chain couples TRBV3-1 to TRBJ2-2; no definite D call. Trimming left V 10 bases short and J 4 bases short, with 10 bases between. The CDR3 spans 12 residues. Germline CDR1 LGHDT, CDR2 YNNKEL (reference sequence). The CDR3 here is CAISHSTGELFF. In nucleotides, the CDR3 is TGTGCCATTTCGCATAGCACCGGGGAGCTGTTTTTT.

This chain uses TRBV29-1 with TRBJ2-1; no firm D call. The CDR3 runs 11 residues. The germline gives CDR1 SQVTM, CDR2 ANQGSEA. V dropped 3 bases and J dropped 5 bases, with 5 bases sitting between them. The CDR3 protein is CSVDRDNEQFF. In nucleotides, the CDR3 is TGCAGCGTTGATAGGGACAATGAGCAGTTCTTC.

This clonotype was seen repeatedly, ten times or more. The V call is TRBV6-1, the J call TRBJ2-7, with 15 bases identical to TRBD2. The J segment lost 3 bases and the V segment lost 4 bases, leaving 10 bases of the junction unmatched. Germline V gene lookup returns CDR1 MNHNS and CDR2 SASEGT. This CDR3 comprises 18 residues. Here the CDR3 DNA reads TGTGCCAGCAGTGGGACTAGCGGGAGGGCCCTTAGCTACTACGAGCAGTACTTC. Translation gives CASSGTSGRALSYYEQYF.

This clonotype was picked up many times. V gene TRBV28 combines with J gene TRBJ2-1; 11 nucleotides match TRBD2. CDR1 and CDR2 (germline): MDHEN, SYDVKM. The CDR3 sequence is 17 residues long. Trimming cost V 5 bases and J 5 bases; bases outside gene matches: 11. CDR3 bases: TGTGCCAGCAGTCTCCAGGCCGGGACTAGCGGCCACAATGAGCAGTTCTTC. Protein: CASSLQAGTSGHNEQFF.

This clonotype was seen many times. This sequence joins TRBV18 and TRBJ2-5, with 8 bases lining up with TRBD2. There are 17 residues in the CDR3. Trimming took 8 bases from V and 6 from J; bases not matched to a gene: 20. Germline loops: CDR1 KGHSH, CDR2 LQKENI. CDR3 sequence reads: CASAPRPSSGSFKTQYF. In DNA form, the CDR3 reads TGTGCCAGCGCCCCCAGACCAAGCAGCGGGAGTTTTAAGACCCAGTACTTC.

The chain has TRBV5-1 and TRBJ2-2, with 7 positions matching TRBD2. The CDR3 is 15 residues long. Trimming cost V 9 bases and J 5 bases; bases outside gene matches: 13. Germline assignment: CDR1 SGHRS and CDR2 YFSETQ. Written as DNA, the CDR3 is TGCGCCACCGAACGGGGCGGGAGCGGGACCGGGGAGCTGTTTTTT. Translated, it gives CATERGGSGTGELFF.

This rearrangement joins TRBV3-1 to TRBJ2-5; 8 nucleotides line up with TRBD1. The trim removed 5 bases at V and 2 bases at J, leaving 7 bases unmatched. The CDR3 contains 15 residues. Germline V gene data show CDR1 as LGHDT and CDR2 as YNNKEL (reference sequence). In DNA, the CDR3 is TGTGCCAGCAGCATCGCGACAGGGGATCAAGAGACCCAGTACTTC. It translates to CASSIATGDQETQYF.

Ten or more counts support this clonotype. This chain connects TRBV30 to TRBJ2-7; 7 nucleotides align to TRBD1. The CDR3 is made up of 12 amino acids. The germline V gene has CDR1 GTSNPN and CDR2 SVGIG (reference sequence). After removal of 8 bases from V and 2 bases from J, the junction contained 6 bases not matched to a gene. The chain's CDR3 is CARQGTTYEQYF. CDR3 DNA: TGTGCCCGACAGGGTACCACCTACGAGCAGTACTTC.

This clonotype was recorded many times. CDR3 nucleotide sequence: TGTGCCAGCAGTTTACGGGGGGCAGGCTACGAGCAGTACTTC. This gives the protein CASSLRGAGYEQYF. The chain recombines TRBV12-3 or TRBV12-4 with TRBJ2-7, with D possibly matching TRBD2 (7 bases). V lost 2 bases and J lost 3, with 11 bases in between. There are 14 residues in the CDR3.

This clonotype came up a few times. This chain uses TRBV5-1 with TRBJ1-1; D remains ambiguous. Deletions cut 0 bases from V and 4 bases from J, with 13 bases between. CDR3 length: 15 amino acids. CDR1 is SGHRS, CDR2 YFSETQ, per germline. CDR3 in DNA: TGCGCCAGCAGCTTGGACGGCCCCGGGTCCACTGAAGCTTTCTTT. Translated, it gives CASSLDGPGSTEAFF.

The chain carries TRBV20-1 and TRBJ1-5; TRBD1 might be the D (5 bases). CDR3 length: 14 residues. Germline V CDR1 and CDR2: DFQATT, SNEGSKA (reference sequence). Trimming took 3 bases from V and 6 from J, leaving 15 bases between them. The CDR3 bases are TGCAGTGCTAGTAAGGGAGGGGCAGGTCAGCCCCAGCATTTT. Its protein product is CSASKGGAGQPQHF.

In its sample, this clonotype was seen a few times. The chain uses TRBV3-1 and TRBJ2-7; tentative D call: TRBD1 (8 bases). The germline CDR1 and CDR2 sequences are LGHDT and YNNKEL (reference sequence). CDR3 length: 19 residues. V was clipped by 4 bases and J by 4 bases, with 29 bases between them. CDR3 sequence reads: CASSPRTGRASVVGYEQYF. In DNA, the CDR3 is TGTGCCAGCAGCCCGCGGACAGGGAGGGCTAGCGTGGTGGGTTACGAGCAGTACTTC.

V and J are TRBV6-1 and TRBJ1-1, with a tentative D call TRBD1 (6 bases). Germline assignment: CDR1 MNHNS and CDR2 SASEGT. This CDR3 is 15 amino acids long. Deletions cut 3 bases from V and 4 bases from J, with 15 bases between. Written as DNA, the CDR3 is TGTGCCAGCAGTGAGGGGGGCCACTTAGCCACTGAAGCTTTCTTT. Encoded protein: CASSEGGHLATEAFF.